Listed below are T cell receptor beta chains from one sample, sequenced in a study of cytomegalovirus exposure and HLA in healthy donors. The repertoire was sequenced with immunoSEQ multiplex PCR; TCRdb's copy has only in-frame clones and lacks some. The table shows more than 85,000 clones, with 81% occurring only once. Sequencing was performed on PBMCs. The receptors were sampled from a young woman in good health and CMV-seronegative. Both conserved end residues are part of each CDR3. A D gene is named only where the DNA matches it firmly. Only part of the rows carry a size: once, few, many, or a class if the clone is expanded.

D	size	length	V	J	CDR3	DNA
TRBD2	.	17	TRBV9	TRBJ2-2	CAGSVGLAGTNTGELFF	TGTGCCGGCAGCGTTGGACTAGCGGGGACTAACACCGGGGAGCTGTTTTTT
.	.	15	TRBV19	TRBJ2-1	CASTYSPSSYNEQFF	TGTGCCAGCACATACAGTCCGAGCTCCTACAATGAGCAGTTCTTC
.	.	14	TRBV25-1	TRBJ1-2	CASSDRGSDYGYTF	TGTGCCAGCAGTGACAGGGGATCTGACTATGGCTACACCTTC
.	.	13	TRBV19	TRBJ2-5	CASSSSAVETQYF	TGTGCCAGTTCCTCTAGCGCGGTCGAGACCCAGTACTTC
TRBD2	.	16	TRBV5-4	TRBJ2-1	CASSFRGTSGSDEQFF	TGTGCCAGCAGCTTTAGGGGGACTAGCGGGAGTGATGAGCAGTTCTTC
.	.	13	TRBV11-2	TRBJ2-7	CASSFTGAYEQYF	TGTGCCAGCAGCTTCACTGGAGCCTACGAGCAGTACTTC
.	.	15	TRBV5-6	TRBJ1-4	CASSLVWGDHEKLFF	TGTGCCAGCAGCTTGGTCTGGGGGGATCATGAAAAACTGTTTTTT
TRBD1	.	15	TRBV6-5	TRBJ1-2	CASSRGQGAFSGYTF	TGTGCCAGCAGTCGCGGACAGGGAGCCTTCTCTGGCTACACCTTC
TRBD1	.	14	TRBV7-8	TRBJ1-1	CASSPRQGSTEAFF	TGTGCCAGCAGCCCCCGACAGGGATCCACTGAAGCTTTCTTT
TRBD1	.	17	TRBV7-9	TRBJ2-2	CASSLGQGGPNTGELFF	TGTGCCAGCAGCTTAGGACAGGGGGGGCCGAACACCGGGGAGCTGTTTTTT
.	once	16	TRBV5-1	TRBJ2-2	CASSLSSRGNTGELFF	TGCGCCAGCAGCTTATCGTCCCGCGGGAACACCGGGGAGCTGTTTTTT